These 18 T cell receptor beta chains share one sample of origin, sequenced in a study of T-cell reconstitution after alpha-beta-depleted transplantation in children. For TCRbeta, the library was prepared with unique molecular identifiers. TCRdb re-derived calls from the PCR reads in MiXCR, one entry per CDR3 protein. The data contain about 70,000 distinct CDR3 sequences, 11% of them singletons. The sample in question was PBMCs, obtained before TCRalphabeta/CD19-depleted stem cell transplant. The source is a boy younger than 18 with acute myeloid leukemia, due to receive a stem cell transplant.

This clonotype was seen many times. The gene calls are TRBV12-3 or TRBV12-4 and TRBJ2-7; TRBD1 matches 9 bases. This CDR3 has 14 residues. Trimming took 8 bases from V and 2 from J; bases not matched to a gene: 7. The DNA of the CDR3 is TGTGCCAGCGCTTCCGGGACAGGGACCTACGAGCAGTACTTC. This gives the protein CASASGTGTYEQYF.

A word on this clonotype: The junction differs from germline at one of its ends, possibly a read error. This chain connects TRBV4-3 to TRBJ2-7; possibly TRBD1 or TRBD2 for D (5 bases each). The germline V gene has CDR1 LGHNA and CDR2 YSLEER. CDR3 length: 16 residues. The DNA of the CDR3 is TGCGCCAGCAGCCAAGGACCCCGGGACGGCTTCAAGGAGCTGTACTTC. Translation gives CASSQGPRDGFKELYF.

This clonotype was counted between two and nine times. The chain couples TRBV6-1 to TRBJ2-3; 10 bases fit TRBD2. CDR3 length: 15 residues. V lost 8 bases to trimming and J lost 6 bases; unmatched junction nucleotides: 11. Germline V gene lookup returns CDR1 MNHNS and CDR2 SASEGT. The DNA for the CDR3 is TGTGCCAGCGCTCCGCTAGCGGGAGAAGGTGATACGCAGTATTTT. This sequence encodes CASAPLAGEGDTQYF.

This CDR3 reads CASSYREGGNEQFF. CDR3 bases: TGCGCCAGCAGCTACAGGGAAGGGGGCAATGAGCAGTTCTTC. The V and J genes are TRBV5-1 and TRBJ2-1, with D maybe TRBD1 (6 bases). The V end lost 3 bases, the J end lost 6 bases, and 13 bases lay between the germline ends. The germline V gene has CDR1 SGHRS and CDR2 YFSETQ. The CDR3 length is 14 residues.

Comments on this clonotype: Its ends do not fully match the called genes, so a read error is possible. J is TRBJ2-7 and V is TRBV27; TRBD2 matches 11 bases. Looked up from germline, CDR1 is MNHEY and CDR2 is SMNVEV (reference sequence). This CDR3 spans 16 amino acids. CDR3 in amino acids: CASSLSLLAGAYEQYF. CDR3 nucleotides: TGTGCCAGCAGTTTATCCTTACTAGCGGGGGCCTACGAACAGTACTTC.

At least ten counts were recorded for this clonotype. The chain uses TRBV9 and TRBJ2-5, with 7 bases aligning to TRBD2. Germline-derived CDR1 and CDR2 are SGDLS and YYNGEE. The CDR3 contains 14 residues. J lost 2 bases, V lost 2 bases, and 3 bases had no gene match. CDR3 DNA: TGTGCCAGCAGCGTCGGGAGGAGGCAAGAGACCCAGTACTTC. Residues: CASSVGRRQETQYF.

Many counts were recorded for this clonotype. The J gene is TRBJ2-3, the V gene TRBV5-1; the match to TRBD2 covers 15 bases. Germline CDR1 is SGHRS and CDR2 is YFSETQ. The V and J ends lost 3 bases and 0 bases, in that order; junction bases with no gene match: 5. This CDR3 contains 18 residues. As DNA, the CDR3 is TGCGCCAGCAGCTCTGGACTAGCGGGGGGGACTAGCACAGATACGCAGTATTTT. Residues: CASSSGLAGGTSTDTQYF.

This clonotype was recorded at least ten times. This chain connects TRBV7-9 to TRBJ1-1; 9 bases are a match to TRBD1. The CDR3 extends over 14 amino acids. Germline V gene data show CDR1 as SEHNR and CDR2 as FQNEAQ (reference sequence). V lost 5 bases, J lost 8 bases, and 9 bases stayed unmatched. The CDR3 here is CASSPKGQGNEAFF. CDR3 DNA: TGTGCCAGCAGCCCTAAGGGACAGGGCAACGAAGCTTTCTTT.

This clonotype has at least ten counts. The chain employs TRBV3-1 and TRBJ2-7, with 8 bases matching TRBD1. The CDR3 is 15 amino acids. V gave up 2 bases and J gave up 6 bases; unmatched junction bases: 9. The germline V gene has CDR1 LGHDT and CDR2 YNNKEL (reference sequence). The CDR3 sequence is CASSQKGGQGSEQYV. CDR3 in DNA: TGTGCCAGCAGCCAAAAAGGAGGACAGGGCTCCGAGCAGTACGTC.

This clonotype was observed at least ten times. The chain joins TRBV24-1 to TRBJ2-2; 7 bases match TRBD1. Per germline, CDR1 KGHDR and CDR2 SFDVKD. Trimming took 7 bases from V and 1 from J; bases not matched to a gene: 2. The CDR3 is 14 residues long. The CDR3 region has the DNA TGTGCCACCAGGCGGACAGGGAACACCGGGGAGCTGTTTTTT. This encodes CATRRTGNTGELFF.

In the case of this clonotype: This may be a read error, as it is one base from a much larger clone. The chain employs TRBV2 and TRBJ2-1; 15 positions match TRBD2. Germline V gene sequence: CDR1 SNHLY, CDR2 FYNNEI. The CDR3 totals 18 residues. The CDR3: CACSPGLAGGSSYNEQFF. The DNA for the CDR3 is TGTGCCTGCAGTCCTGGACTAGCGGGGGGGAGCTCCTACAATGAGCAGTTCTTC.

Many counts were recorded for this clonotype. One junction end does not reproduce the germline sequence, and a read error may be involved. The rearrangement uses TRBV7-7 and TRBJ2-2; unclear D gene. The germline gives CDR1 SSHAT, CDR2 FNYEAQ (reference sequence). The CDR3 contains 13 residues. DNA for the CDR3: TGTGCTAGCAGCTCTCGAAACACCGGGGAGCTGTTTTTT. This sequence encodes CASSSRNTGELFF.

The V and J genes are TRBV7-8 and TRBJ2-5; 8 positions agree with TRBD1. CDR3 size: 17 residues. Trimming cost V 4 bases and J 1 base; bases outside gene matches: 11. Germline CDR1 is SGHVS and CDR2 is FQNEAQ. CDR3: CASSSQGAIPSQETQYF. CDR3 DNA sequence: TGTGCCAGCAGCTCCCAGGGGGCGATCCCTTCCCAAGAGACCCAGTACTTC.

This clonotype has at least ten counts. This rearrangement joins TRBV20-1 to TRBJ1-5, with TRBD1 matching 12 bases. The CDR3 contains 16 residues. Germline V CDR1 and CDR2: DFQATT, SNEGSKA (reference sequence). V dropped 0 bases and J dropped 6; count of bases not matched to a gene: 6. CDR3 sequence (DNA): TGCAGTGCTAGAGACTTGGGACAGGGGGCAAGTCAGCCCCAGCATTTT. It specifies CSARDLGQGASQPQHF.

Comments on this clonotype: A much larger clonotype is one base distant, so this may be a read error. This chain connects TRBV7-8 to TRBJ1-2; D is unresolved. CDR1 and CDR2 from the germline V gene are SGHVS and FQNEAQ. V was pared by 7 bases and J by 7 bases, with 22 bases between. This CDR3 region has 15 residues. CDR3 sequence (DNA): TGTGCCAGCAACCCATCGGGAGCCACCGCCCTTGGCTACACCTTC. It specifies CASNPSGATALGYTF.

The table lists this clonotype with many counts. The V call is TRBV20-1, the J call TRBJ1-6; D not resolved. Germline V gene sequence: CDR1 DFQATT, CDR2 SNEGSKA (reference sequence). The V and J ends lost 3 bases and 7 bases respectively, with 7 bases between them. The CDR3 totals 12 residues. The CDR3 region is CSASVPNSPLHF. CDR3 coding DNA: TGCAGTGCTAGTGTCCCAAATTCACCCCTCCACTTT.

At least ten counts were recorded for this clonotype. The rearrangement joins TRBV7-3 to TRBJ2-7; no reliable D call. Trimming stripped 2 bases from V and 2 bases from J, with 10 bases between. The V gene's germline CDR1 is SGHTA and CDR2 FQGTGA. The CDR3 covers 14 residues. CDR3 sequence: CASSLGPGTYEQYF. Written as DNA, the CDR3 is TGTGCCAGCAGCTTAGGCCCAGGAACCTACGAGCAGTACTTC.

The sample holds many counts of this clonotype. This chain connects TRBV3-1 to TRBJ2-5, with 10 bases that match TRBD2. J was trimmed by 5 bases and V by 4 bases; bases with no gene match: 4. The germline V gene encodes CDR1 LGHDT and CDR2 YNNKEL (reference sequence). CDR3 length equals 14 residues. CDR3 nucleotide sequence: TGTGCCAGCAGCCCCGGACTAGCGGTTGAGACCCAGTACTTC. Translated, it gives CASSPGLAVETQYF.